These T cell receptor beta chains were read from a single sample in a study of control samples from healthy donors and cancer patients. The method was immunoSEQ multiplex PCR; TCRdb's version includes in-frame clones alone and lacks a portion of them. Altogether some 97,000 clones are present, less than 90% being singletons, with the ten largest covering 18%. The sequencing input was blood. All receptors derive from a woman aged 50 to 60 in good health. Both conserved end residues are part of each CDR3. The D gene is left open where the match is weak. Size is omitted from some rows. Given values are once, few, many or a class for expanded clones.

once	.	TRBV9	TRBJ1-5	CASSAGWWGNQPQHF	TGTGCCAGCAGCGCAGGGTGGTGGGGCAATCAGCCCCAGCATTTT
.	.	TRBV15	TRBJ2-1	CATSRDRDIRDTRAWEQFF	TGTGCCACCAGCAGAGATCGGGATATACGGGACACCCGAGCATGGGAGCAGTTCTTC
.	TRBD2	TRBV7-3	TRBJ2-3	CASSPHYGGGTDTQYF	TGTGCCAGCAGCCCCCATTACGGGGGGGGCACAGATACGCAGTATTTT
.	TRBD2	TRBV7-9	TRBJ2-5	CASTLSGNQETQYF	TGTGCCAGCACCCTAAGCGGGAACCAAGAGACCCAGTACTTC
.	TRBD1	TRBV6-4	TRBJ1-2	CASKIDRGKNYGYTF	TGTGCCAGCAAGATCGACAGGGGTAAAAACTATGGCTACACCTTC
.	.	TRBV12-2	TRBJ1-2	CASREAGRGNHFGYTF	TGTGCAAGTCGCGAAGCCGGGCGGGGGAATCACTTTGGCTACACCTTC
.	.	TRBV4-1	TRBJ2-3	CASSFDLDTQYF	TGCGCCAGCAGCTTTGACCTGGATACGCAGTATTTT
.	.	TRBV30	TRBJ1-2	CAWEEGDYGYTF	TGTGCCTGGGAAGAGGGAGACTATGGCTACACCTTC
.	.	TRBV6-5	TRBJ2-2	CASEPGGRRTGELFF	TGTGCCAGTGAACCGGGGGGCCGGAGGACCGGGGAGCTGTTTTTT
once	TRBD2	TRBV13	TRBJ2-5	CASSHSREGKETQYF	TGTGCCAGCAGCCATTCCAGGGAGGGGAAAGAGACCCAGTACTTC
.	.	TRBV6-2/TRBV6-3	TRBJ2-1	CASSRPLQLGSSNEQFF	TGTGCCAGCAGTCGCCCCCTGCAACTAGGTTCGTCAAATGAGCAGTTCTTC
.	TRBD2	TRBV7-9	TRBJ2-2	CASSLEQRELATGELFF	TGTGCCAGCAGCTTAGAGCAGCGGGAGTTGGCCACCGGGGAGCTGTTTTTT
.	.	TRBV5-1	TRBJ2-7	CASSLPGYEQYF	TGCGCCAGCAGCTTACCGGGCTACGAGCAGTACTTC
.	TRBD2	TRBV4-3	TRBJ2-3	CASSHLWREKDTQYF	TGCGCCAGCAGCCACCTGTGGCGGGAGAAAGATACGCAGTATTTT
once	.	TRBV7-8	TRBJ1-3	CASSLWGGSGNTIYF	TGTGCCAGCAGCTTATGGGGGGGTTCTGGAAACACCATATATTTT
.	.	TRBV21-1	TRBJ2-4	CASSNLREASKNIQYF	TGTGCCAGCAGCAATTTGCGGGAGGCCTCCAAAAACATTCAGTACTTC
few	.	TRBV7-9	TRBJ1-1	CASSSTDTEAFF	TGTGCCAGCAGCTCCACGGACACTGAAGCTTTCTTT
once	.	TRBV19	TRBJ1-2	CASSPDYNYGYTF	TGTGCCAGTAGTCCAGATTATAACTATGGCTACACCTTC
.	.	TRBV30	TRBJ2-7	CAWSARQGSYEQYF	TGTGCCTGGAGTGCACGGCAGGGTTCCTACGAGCAGTACTTC
few	.	TRBV12-5	TRBJ1-6	CASGLVTGISSPLHF	TGTGCTAGTGGTTTGGTAACAGGGATTAGTTCACCCCTCCACTTT
.	.	TRBV28	TRBJ1-4	CASSPSGTFNEKLFF	TGTGCCAGCAGTCCTTCCGGGACATTCAATGAAAAACTGTTTTTT
.	TRBD2	TRBV5-6	TRBJ2-5	CASSFKASGNQETQYF	TGTGCCAGCAGCTTTAAGGCTAGCGGGAATCAAGAGACCCAGTACTTC
.	.	TRBV5-5	TRBJ2-5	CASSGTSETQYF	TGTGCCAGCAGCGGGACTTCAGAGACCCAGTACTTC
.	TRBD2	TRBV7-3	TRBJ2-5	CASSLNAGAEQETQYF	TGTGCCAGCAGCTTAAATGCGGGAGCCGAACAAGAGACCCAGTACTTC
.	.	TRBV13	TRBJ2-3	CASSLGPVGTDTQYF	TGTGCCAGCAGCTTAGGTCCAGTAGGCACAGATACGCAGTATTTT
.	.	TRBV7-9	TRBJ2-5	CASSLWSGQETQYF	TGTGCCAGCAGCTTATGGAGCGGCCAAGAGACCCAGTACTTC
.	TRBD1	TRBV6-5	TRBJ1-5	CATVGTGSINQPQHF	TGTGCCACGGTAGGGACAGGGAGTATCAATCAGCCCCAGCATTTT
.	.	TRBV27	TRBJ1-3	CASRTGTGNTIYF	TGTGCCAGCAGGACAGGTACTGGAAACACCATATATTTT
.	.	TRBV4-1	TRBJ1-1	CASGRLLNTEAFF	TGCGCCAGCGGCAGACTTCTGAACACTGAAGCTTTCTTT
.	.	TRBV7-9	TRBJ1-1	CASSLSRQNTEAFF	TGTGCCAGCAGCTTAAGCAGGCAGAACACTGAAGCTTTCTTT
.	TRBD1	TRBV9	TRBJ2-2	CASSEWTGTNTGELFF	TGTGCCAGCAGCGAATGGACAGGGACGAACACCGGGGAGCTGTTTTTT
.	TRBD1	TRBV5-8	TRBJ1-4	CASSTGQGADGEKLFF	TGTGCCAGCAGCACGGGACAGGGGGCGGACGGTGAAAAACTGTTTTTT
once	.	TRBV3-1/TRBV3-2	TRBJ2-2	CASRQRVAGELFF	TGTGCCAGCAGGCAAAGGGTGGCCGGGGAGCTGTTTTTT
.	.	TRBV20-1	TRBJ2-5	CSALERETQYF	TGCAGTGCTCTTGAGCGGGAGACCCAGTACTTC
.	TRBD2	TRBV18	TRBJ2-1	CASSPQLAGTYNEQFF	TGTGCCAGCTCACCCCAACTAGCGGGAACTTACAATGAGCAGTTCTTC
.	TRBD2	TRBV6-6	TRBJ2-3	CASRVGTSGRPDTQYF	TGTGCCAGCCGAGTCGGGACTAGCGGGAGGCCAGATACGCAGTATTTT
once	TRBD2	TRBV19	TRBJ2-3	CASSQGLAGPTDTQYF	TGTGCCAGTAGCCAAGGACTAGCGGGACCCACAGATACGCAGTATTTT
.	.	TRBV7-9	TRBJ2-7	CASSLAEVSYEQYF	TGTGCCAGCAGCTTAGCGGAAGTCAGCTACGAGCAGTACTTC
.	.	TRBV18	TRBJ2-2	CASSPQGNTGELFF	TGTGCCAGCTCACCACAGGGGAACACCGGGGAGCTGTTTTTT
.	TRBD2	TRBV7-9	TRBJ2-1	CASSDGGALYNEQFF	TGTGCCAGCAGCGACGGGGGGGCCTTATACAATGAGCAGTTCTTC